The 15 T cell receptor beta chains below were found in one sample sequenced in a study of shared clonotypes between healthy human individuals. The method was immunoSEQ multiplex PCR; TCRdb's version includes in-frame clones alone and lacks a portion of them. The table includes fewer than 3 million clones, just under 95% detected once. The sequenced sample was naive CD4+ T cells from PBMCs. Documented subset: CD45RA+ positively selected. The receptor set was obtained from a man younger than 35 in good health. Some clones in this sample may be carry-over from other donors' samples.

This chain links TRBV2 with TRBJ2-7; D is possibly TRBD1 (6 bases). The V and J ends lost 6 bases and 0 bases respectively, with 12 bases between them. CDR3 length: 14 amino acids. CDR1 is SNHLY and CDR2 is FYNNEI in the germline V gene. The CDR3 coding sequence is TGTGCCAGCAGCCAGACAGGATTCTCCTACGAGCAGTACTTC. Translated: CASSQTGFSYEQYF.

V is TRBV25-1 and J is TRBJ2-3; D is unclear. The germline V and J ends were trimmed by 8 bases and 6 bases, with 9 bases remaining between them. Germline-derived CDR1 and CDR2 are MGHDK and SYGVNS. The CDR3 is made up of 11 amino acids. The chain's CDR3 is CASSRVDTQYF. The CDR3 nucleotides read TGTGCCAGCTCCCGGGTTGATACGCAGTATTTT.

This sequence joins TRBV7-6 and TRBJ2-5; D call uncertain. V lost 1 base and J 4 bases, leaving 7 bases between the germline ends. The CDR3 spans 13 residues. Germline loops: CDR1 SGHVS, CDR2 FNYEAQ. CDR3 region: CASSLDSGETQYF. CDR3 DNA sequence: TGTGCCAGCAGCTTAGACAGTGGAGAGACCCAGTACTTC.

The V gene is TRBV14, the J gene TRBJ2-1, with TRBD2 matching over 9 bases. This CDR3 is built from 16 residues. Germline CDR1 SGHDN, CDR2 FVKESK. V was clipped by 0 bases and J by 4 bases; unmatched bases: 4. CDR3 protein: CASSQDLTSGYNEQFF. As DNA, the CDR3 is TGTGCCAGCAGCCAAGATTTGACTAGCGGATACAATGAGCAGTTCTTC.

In this sample, this clone turned up a few times. Other DNA sequences within the sample encode an identical CDR3. This chain links TRBV29-1 with TRBJ1-1; D is unresolved. Germline assignment: CDR1 SQVTM and CDR2 ANQGSEA. V lost 5 bases, J lost 2 bases, and 6 bases lay in between. The CDR3 consists of 11 residues. The CDR3 loop is CSVSLNTEAFF. In DNA, the CDR3 is TGCAGCGTTAGTCTTAACACTGAAGCTTTCTTT.

The chain employs TRBV4-1 and TRBJ2-1; D possibly matches TRBD1 or TRBD2 (6 bases each). The CDR3 totals 17 residues. CDR1 and CDR2 from the germline V gene are MGHRA and YSYEKL. Trimming took off 4 bases at V and 0 bases at J, with 16 bases between the two ends. The CDR3 DNA follows: TGCGCCAGCAGCCCCGGGGGACACATCAGCTCCTACAATGAGCAGTTCTTC. Its protein is CASSPGGHISSYNEQFF.

The chain employs TRBV5-1 and TRBJ2-3; D is ambiguous. With 2 bases removed from V and 4 bases from J, the gap between germline ends came to 14 bases. CDR3 length: 15 residues. Germline V gives CDR1 SGHRS, CDR2 YFSETQ. As DNA, the CDR3 is TGCGCCAGCAGCTTATTCGGCTCCGGCGCAGATACGCAGTATTTT. This translates into CASSLFGSGADTQYF.

The rearrangement links TRBV29-1 to TRBJ2-2; D gene ambiguous. From germline, CDR1 is SQVTM and CDR2 ANQGSEA. The CDR3 length is 13 residues. Trimming took off 5 bases at V and 0 bases at J, with 7 bases between the two ends. The CDR3 loop is CSVPGSNTGELFF. The CDR3 DNA follows: TGCAGCGTTCCCGGGTCGAACACCGGGGAGCTGTTTTTT.

This sequence joins TRBV28 and TRBJ2-7, with 9 bases identical to TRBD1. The CDR3 covers 15 residues. V shed 6 bases and J 4 bases; nucleotides not matched to a gene: 10. Germline-derived CDR1 and CDR2 are MDHEN and SYDVKM. For the CDR3, the DNA is TGTGCCAGCAGGAACCGGGACAGGGAGATTTACGAGCAGTACTTC. Translation: CASRNRDREIYEQYF.

The chain combines TRBV7-9 with TRBJ2-2, with unresolved D. Trimming took off 8 bases at V and 1 base at J, with 17 bases between the two ends. CDR3 length: 16 amino acids. Germline CDR1 and CDR2: SEHNR and FQNEAQ (reference sequence). CDR3 sequence: CASPTLSAGNTGELFF. DNA for the CDR3: TGTGCCAGCCCGACCCTTTCCGCCGGGAACACCGGGGAGCTGTTTTTT.

Note on this clone: Other DNA sequences of this sample code for an identical CDR3. This chain uses TRBV6-5 with TRBJ1-1, with TRBD1 matching over 7 bases. Trimming removed 6 bases from V and 0 bases from J; junction bases left unmatched: 1. From germline, CDR1 is MNHEY and CDR2 SVGAGI. The CDR3 totals 13 residues. CDR3: CASRDRLNTEAFF. DNA for the CDR3: TGTGCCAGCAGGGACAGGCTGAACACTGAAGCTTTCTTT.

A few counts support this clone. At the DNA level, this CDR3 is encoded by other sequences in the same sample as well. This chain links TRBV28 with TRBJ2-7, with D unresolved. Looked up from germline, CDR1 is MDHEN and CDR2 is SYDVKM. The CDR3 has 11 amino acids. The ends were cut back, 6 bases at V and 0 bases at J, with 3 bases in the middle. The CDR3 sequence is CASRGSYEQYF. CDR3 nucleotides: TGTGCCAGCAGGGGCTCCTACGAGCAGTACTTC. The full variable domain, completed using reference TRBV28 and TRBJ2-7, is DVKVTQSSRYLVKRTGEKVFLECVQDMDHENMFWYRQDPGLGLRLIYFSYDVKMKEKGDIPEGYSVSREKKERFSLILESASTNQTSMYLCASRGSYEQYFGPGTRLTVT.

CDR3 region: CASSGGVGPYGYTF. The CDR3 coding sequence is TGTGCCAGCAGTGGCGGGGTAGGTCCGTATGGCTACACCTTC. The rearrangement uses TRBV2 and TRBJ1-2, with D unclear. CDR1 and CDR2 from the germline V gene are SNHLY and FYNNEI. The V and J ends lost 4 bases and 5 bases respectively, with 14 bases between them. CDR3 length equals 14 residues. The variable domain in full, completed from reference TRBV2 and TRBJ1-2, reads EPEVTQTPSHQVTQMGQEVILRCVPISNHLYFYWYRQILGQKVEFLVSFYNNEISEKSEIFDDQFSVERPDGSNFTLKIRSTKLEDSAMYFCASSGGVGPYGYTFGSGTRLTVV.

This rearrangement joins TRBV7-9 to TRBJ2-3; 7 positions match TRBD1. Per the germline V gene, CDR1 is SEHNR and CDR2 is FQNEAQ (reference sequence). The CDR3 loop spans 17 amino acids. J lost 0 bases, V lost 1 base, and 7 bases had no gene match. CDR3 amino acids: CASSLGQGTVSTDTQYF. CDR3 in DNA: TGTGCCAGCAGCTTAGGACAGGGCACGGTTAGCACAGATACGCAGTATTTT.

The chain links TRBV5-1 to TRBJ1-2; a weak D match, TRBD1 (6 bases). Germline loops: CDR1 SGHRS, CDR2 YFSETQ. The CDR3 has 14 residues. Trimming removed 4 bases from V and 2 bases from J, with 12 bases in between. CDR3 nucleotides: TGCGCCAGCAGCCACCCAGGGGAGAACTATGGCTACACCTTC. It codes for CASSHPGENYGYTF.